Listed below are T cell receptor beta chains from one sample, sequenced in a study of CD8 T cells in Susac syndrome. TCRdb redid the calling of the immunoSEQ multiplex PCR reads with MiXCR, one entry per CDR3 protein. The table has 130,000 or so distinct CDR3 sequences, 94% seen once. The sequencing sample was made of CD4+ T cells from PBMCs. All receptors derive from a human donor in good health. Each CDR3 is given with its conserved first and last residue. D genes are given only for firm matches. The size of a clone is reported for some rows only, either as once, few or many, or as a class for expanded clones.

V	J	D	size	CDR3	DNA
TRBV12-3/TRBV12-4	TRBJ2-2	.	few	CASSLGGGNTGELFF	TGTGCCAGCAGTTTAGGGGGAGGGAACACCGGGGAGCTGTTTTTT
TRBV7-9	TRBJ2-1	TRBD2	once	CASSRTSGVDEQFF	TGTGCCAGCAGTCGGACTAGCGGGGTGGATGAGCAGTTCTTC
TRBV7-3	TRBJ2-1	TRBD2	.	CASSLFSGSDNEQFF	TGTGCCAGCAGCCTCTTTAGCGGGAGTGACAATGAGCAGTTCTTC
TRBV7-9	TRBJ2-3	.	.	CASSPAGADTQYF	TGTGCCAGCAGCCCCGCAGGGGCAGATACGCAGTATTTT
TRBV5-5	TRBJ1-2	TRBD1	.	CASSSDRFASGYTF	TGTGCCAGCAGCTCGGACAGGTTTGCGAGTGGCTACACCTTC
TRBV3-1	TRBJ1-2	TRBD1	.	CASSHPDRGYTF	TGTGCCAGCAGCCATCCGGACAGGGGCTACACCTTC
TRBV6-5	TRBJ2-7	TRBD1	.	CASSRTGLRFEQYF	TGTGCCAGCAGCCGGACAGGGTTAAGGTTCGAGCAGTACTTC
TRBV2	TRBJ2-5	.	.	CASSEVAEETQYF	TGTGCCAGCAGTGAGGTAGCGGAAGAGACCCAGTACTTC
TRBV29-1	TRBJ2-1	.	.	CSVGQSTYNEQFF	TGCAGCGTTGGACAGTCCACCTACAATGAGCAGTTCTTC
TRBV3-1	TRBJ2-1	TRBD2	once	CASRPGLVLGEQFF	TGTGCCAGCAGACCGGGACTAGTCCTAGGTGAGCAGTTCTTC
TRBV27	TRBJ2-1	TRBD2	.	CASSLSAGGRYNEQFF	TGTGCCAGCAGTTTATCGGCGGGAGGGCGATACAATGAGCAGTTCTTC
TRBV10-3	TRBJ2-7	.	once	CAIKDGPSYEQYF	TGTGCCATCAAAGACGGCCCTTCCTACGAGCAGTACTTC
TRBV9	TRBJ2-1	TRBD2	.	CASSPLTSGGEQFF	TGTGCCAGCAGCCCCCTTACTAGCGGGGGTGAGCAGTTCTTC
TRBV28	TRBJ2-1	TRBD1	once	CASSPGGTYNEQFF	TGTGCCAGCAGTCCAGGGGGAACCTACAATGAGCAGTTCTTC
TRBV19	TRBJ2-7	.	.	CASRLVGGSSYEQYF	TGTGCCAGTAGACTGGTTGGGGGCAGCTCCTACGAGCAGTACTTC
TRBV9	TRBJ2-2	.	.	CASRTANTGELFF	TGTGCCAGCAGAACAGCAAACACCGGGGAGCTGTTTTTT
TRBV6-5	TRBJ1-1	TRBD1	once	CASSSRTGAEAFF	TGTGCCAGCAGTTCTCGGACAGGGGCTGAAGCTTTCTTT
TRBV9	TRBJ2-7	TRBD1	.	CASNTLGTGGGEQYF	TGTGCCAGCAATACGTTAGGGACAGGGGGCGGCGAGCAGTACTTC
TRBV9	TRBJ2-7	.	.	CASSLTNPGTPNSEQYF	TGTGCCAGCAGCCTCACAAACCCCGGGACTCCAAATTCCGAGCAGTACTTC
TRBV6-5	TRBJ1-2	.	.	CATTDPMVGYTF	TGTGCCACCACAGATCCGATGGTCGGCTACACCTTC
TRBV6-5	TRBJ2-3	TRBD2	.	CASSYTSGSADTQYF	TGTGCCAGCAGTTATACTAGCGGGAGTGCAGATACGCAGTATTTT
TRBV5-1	TRBJ2-5	TRBD1	.	CASSWGTGQKTQYF	TGCGCCAGCAGCTGGGGGACAGGGCAGAAGACCCAGTACTTC
TRBV24-1	TRBJ2-7	TRBD2	.	CKQRECAIEQYF	TGTAAACAGCGGGAGTGTGCTATCGAGCAGTACTTC
TRBV3-1	TRBJ2-7	.	.	CASSQYGSYEQYF	TGTGCCAGCAGCCAATACGGATCCTACGAGCAGTACTTC
TRBV20-1	TRBJ2-7	TRBD1	few	CSAETGTGTSNEQYF	TGCAGTGCTGAGACCGGGACAGGGACGTCCAACGAGCAGTACTTC
TRBV25-1	TRBJ2-7	.	.	CAGAYEQYF	TGTGCCGGGGCCTACGAGCAGTACTTC
TRBV5-1	TRBJ2-3	.	.	CASSLGFQGGTDTQYF	TGCGCCAGCAGCTTGGGGTTTCAGGGTGGCACAGATACGCAGTATTTT
TRBV7-8	TRBJ2-1	.	.	CASSLGMFRRGEQFF	TGTGCCAGCAGCTTAGGGATGTTCAGGCGTGGTGAGCAGTTCTTC
TRBV7-2	TRBJ2-3	.	.	CASSLDLRAPLPTDTQYF	TGTGCCAGCAGCTTAGACCTCCGAGCCCCCCTCCCCACAGATACGCAGTATTTT